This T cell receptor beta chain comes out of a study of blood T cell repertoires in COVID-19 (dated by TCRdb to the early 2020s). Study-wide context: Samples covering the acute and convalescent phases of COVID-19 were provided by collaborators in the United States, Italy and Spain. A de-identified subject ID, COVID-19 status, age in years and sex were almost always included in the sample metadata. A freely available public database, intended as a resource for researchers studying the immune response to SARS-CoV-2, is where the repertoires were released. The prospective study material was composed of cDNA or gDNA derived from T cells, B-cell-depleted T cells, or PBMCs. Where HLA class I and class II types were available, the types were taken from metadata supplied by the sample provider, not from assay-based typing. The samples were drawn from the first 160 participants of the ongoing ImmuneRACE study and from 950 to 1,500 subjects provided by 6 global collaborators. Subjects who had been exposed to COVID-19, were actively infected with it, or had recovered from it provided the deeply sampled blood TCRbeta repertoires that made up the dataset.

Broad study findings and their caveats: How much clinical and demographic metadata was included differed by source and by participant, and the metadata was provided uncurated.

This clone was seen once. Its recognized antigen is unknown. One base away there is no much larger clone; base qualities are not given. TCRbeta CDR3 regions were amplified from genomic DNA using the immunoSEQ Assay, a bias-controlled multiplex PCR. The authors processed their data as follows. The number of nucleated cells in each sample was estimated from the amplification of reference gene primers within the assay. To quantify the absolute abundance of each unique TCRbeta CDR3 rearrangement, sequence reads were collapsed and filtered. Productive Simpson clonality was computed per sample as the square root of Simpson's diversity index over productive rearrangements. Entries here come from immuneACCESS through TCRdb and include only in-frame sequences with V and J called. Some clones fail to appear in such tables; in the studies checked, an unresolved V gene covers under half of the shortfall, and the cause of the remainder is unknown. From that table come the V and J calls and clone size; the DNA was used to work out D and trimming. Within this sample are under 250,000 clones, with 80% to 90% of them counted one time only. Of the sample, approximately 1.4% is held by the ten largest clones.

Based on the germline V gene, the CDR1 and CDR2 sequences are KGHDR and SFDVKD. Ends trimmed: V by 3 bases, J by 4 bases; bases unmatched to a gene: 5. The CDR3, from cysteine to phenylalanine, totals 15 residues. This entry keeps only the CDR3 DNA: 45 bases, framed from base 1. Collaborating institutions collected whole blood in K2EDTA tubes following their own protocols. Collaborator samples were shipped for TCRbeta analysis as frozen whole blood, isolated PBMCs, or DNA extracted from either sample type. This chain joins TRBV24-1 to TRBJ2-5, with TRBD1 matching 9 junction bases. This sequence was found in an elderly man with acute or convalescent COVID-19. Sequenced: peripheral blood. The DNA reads TGTGCCACCAGTGATGAAACAGGGGGCCGAGAGACCCAGTACTTC. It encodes CATSDETGGRETQYF.